The T cell receptor (beta chain) under discussion was sequenced for a study of T cell repertoires in ileal Crohn's disease. The ends were cut back, 1 base at V and 7 bases at J, with 10 bases in the middle. The CDR3 spans 12 residues. Germline CDR1 is GTSNPN and CDR2 is SVGIG (reference sequence). Sequencing used immunoSEQ multiplex PCR; TCRdb keeps in-frame clones, though not all of them. The repertoire holds 4,500 to 5,500 clones, over 65% seen once, with under 25% in the top ten. The chain joins TRBV30 to TRBJ2-5, with D hard to call. Sequenced input: ileal tissue. The clonotype comes from an adult with Crohn's disease. This CDR3 is CAWSALTGTQYF. CDR3 bases: TGTGCCTGGAGTGCCCTTACGGGGACCCAGTACTTC. The full variable domain, rest sourced from reference TRBV30 and TRBJ2-5, is SQTIHQWPATLVQPVGSPLSLECTVEGTSNPNLYWYRQAAGRGLQLLFYSVGIGQISSEVPQNLSASRPQDRQFILSSKKLLLSDSGFYLCAWSALTGTQYFGPGTRLLVL.